The rows below give T cell receptor beta chains drawn from one sample of a study of blood T cells in healthy people across ages. Via MiXCR, TCRdb re-called the 5' RACE reads, giving one row per CDR3 protein. There are about 650,000 distinct CDR3 sequences in the sample; approximately 52% occur only once, and about 14% lies in the top ten. Sequencing was done on a sample of blood. The receptors shown here come from a woman at least 80 years old in good health. CDR3s include the opening cysteine and the closing phenylalanine or tryptophan. The D gene is left open where the match is weak.

NA,TRBV6-4,TRBJ2-5,CASMVGDKETQYF
NA,TRBV10-3,TRBJ1-1,CASTQTGANTEAFF
NA,TRBV7-9,TRBJ2-5,CASSTWTLQETQYF
NA,TRBV2,TRBJ2-1,CASSDPWGHRNNEQFF
NA,TRBV20-1,TRBJ2-4,CSAPLGFTAPYF
NA,TRBV2,TRBJ2-7,CASSEEQFTEQYF
NA,TRBV7-3,TRBJ2-3,CASSPRGGTQYF
NA,TRBV3-1,TRBJ1-2,CASSADKSYGYTF
NA,TRBV19,TRBJ1-1,CASSMGAKAFF
NA,TRBV20-1,TRBJ2-1,CSARLKSSYNEQFF
NA,TRBV6-6,TRBJ2-1,CASSYVTHNEQFF
TRBD2,TRBV6-6,TRBJ2-5,CASSDLAGANQETQYF
NA,TRBV3-1,TRBJ2-7,CASSHVGDMGAYEQYF
TRBD1,TRBV7-9,TRBJ2-1,CASSLDRGNYNEQFF
TRBD2,TRBV7-9,TRBJ2-7,CASSLFQAGGSSYEQYF
TRBD1,TRBV6-5,TRBJ1-1,CASSSTGNLGTEAFF
TRBD1,TRBV28,TRBJ2-7,CASSLNVFGTGSYEQYF
NA,TRBV10-3,TRBJ1-4,CAISESPRFGGKNEKLFF
NA,TRBV20-1,TRBJ1-2,CSASRGPSNYGYTF
TRBD1,TRBV2,TRBJ2-1,CASRRDRGYNEQFF
TRBD1,TRBV6-2/TRBV6-3,TRBJ2-5,CASSSGTGLQETQYF
NA,TRBV7-2,TRBJ2-1,CASSFGAGSHNEQFF
NA,TRBV12-3/TRBV12-4,TRBJ2-1,CASSVVGGRGEQFF
NA,TRBV7-8,TRBJ2-2,CAGGGANTGELFF
NA,TRBV5-1,TRBJ2-1,CASSLTSLAEQFF
NA,TRBV12-3/TRBV12-4,TRBJ1-2,CASSLGGPGPYGYTF
TRBD2,TRBV12-3/TRBV12-4,TRBJ2-3,CASSPGGGAVDTQYF